This record covers a single TCR beta chain. The data originate from a study of blood T cell repertoires in COVID-19. Profiled with immunoSEQ multiplex PCR; TCRdb holds only in-frame clones, not every one. The sample has more than 10,000 clones; 70% to 90% are singletons. Germline lookup yields CDR1 MNHEY and CDR2 SVGAGI. The CDR3 totals 13 residues. V was cut by 6 bases and J by 5 bases, with 13 bases left in between. The chain combines TRBV6-5 with TRBJ1-1, with D possibly being TRBD1 (6 bases). The source material was peripheral blood. The TCR originated in a human donor in a cohort sampled during active COVID-19. CDR3 sequence (DNA): TGTGCCAGCAGCCCCAGGGGAGGGACTGAAGCTTTCTTT. The encoded protein is CASSPRGGTEAFF.